Each of the 30 T cell receptor beta chains below was sequenced from the same sample in a study of T cells after yellow fever vaccination. TCRdb independently ran MiXCR on the 5' RACE reads; one entry per CDR3 protein. The table has 150,000 to 200,000 distinct CDR3 sequences, almost 7% seen once. The sample in question was CD4+ T cells sorted from PBMCs, obtained 5 days after the first yellow fever vaccination. Every receptor here comes from a man aged 18 to 29 who received the YFV17D yellow fever vaccine.

The rearrangement uses TRBV5-1 and TRBJ2-7, with D perhaps being TRBD1 or TRBD2 (5 bases each). Germline V gene lookup returns CDR1 SGHRS and CDR2 YFSETQ. This CDR3 is 14 amino acids long. Trimming took off 4 bases at V and 2 bases at J, with 13 bases between the two ends. This CDR3 reads CASSKDGATYEQYF. The CDR3 region has the DNA TGCGCCAGCAGCAAGGACGGGGCTACCTACGAGCAGTACTTC.

This clonotype was seen a few times. The CDR3 sequence: CARSIVGQGKNYEQYV. CDR3 nucleotides: TGTGCCAGAAGCATCGTTGGACAGGGGAAAAACTACGAGCAGTACGTC. This sequence joins TRBV19 and TRBJ2-7; TRBD1 agrees at 9 bases. The CDR3 spans 16 residues. The germline V gene encodes CDR1 LNHDA and CDR2 SQIVND (reference sequence). Trimming removed 9 bases from V and 3 bases from J; junction bases left unmatched: 15.

The V call is TRBV24-1, the J call TRBJ2-3, with TRBD2 identical over 11 bases. The CDR3 covers 17 residues. J was trimmed by 4 bases and V by 5 bases; bases with no gene match: 10. Germline-derived CDR1 and CDR2 are KGHDR and SFDVKD. In DNA, the CDR3 is TGTGCCACCAGTGCCCTAACTAGCGGGGGCTCCTCAGATACGCAGTATTTT. This gives the protein CATSALTSGGSSDTQYF.

The chain couples TRBV5-6 to TRBJ2-5; D remains ambiguous. Trimming removed 4 bases from V and 5 bases from J, with 15 bases in between. The germline gives CDR1 SGHDT, CDR2 YYEEEE. This CDR3 has 14 residues. The CDR3 reads CASSLGRVLETQYF. The CDR3 DNA is TGTGCCAGCAGCCTGGGAAGGGTTTTGGAGACCCAGTACTTC.

This clonotype was recorded at least ten times. The V call is TRBV7-2, the J call TRBJ1-2; D uncertain. The V end lost 4 bases, the J end lost 4 bases, and 22 bases lay between the germline ends. The germline CDR1 and CDR2 sequences are SGHTA and FQGNSA. This CDR3 spans 17 amino acids. The CDR3 loop is CASSSRLAEISVYGYTF. The CDR3 DNA reads TGTGCCAGCAGCTCGAGGTTGGCAGAGATCTCTGTCTATGGCTACACCTTC.

This clonotype was counted at least ten times. The chain is built from TRBV7-2 and TRBJ2-3; 7 bases are shared with TRBD1. Germline values: CDR1 SGHTA, CDR2 FQGNSA. Trimming took 2 bases from V and 5 from J; bases not matched to a gene: 7. This CDR3 is 15 amino acids long. In DNA form, the CDR3 reads TGTGCCAGCAGCTTACGAGGGGGCACTGGAGATACGCAGTATTTT. This gives the protein CASSLRGGTGDTQYF.

This clonotype was counted a few times. V gene TRBV7-2 combines with J gene TRBJ2-1; the match to TRBD1 covers 9 bases. V was clipped by 5 bases and J by 9 bases; unmatched bases: 8. The CDR3 sequence is 14 residues long. The germline V gene has CDR1 SGHTA and CDR2 FQGNSA. In DNA, the CDR3 is TGTGCCAGCAGCGTCGGGACAGGGTTGGGTGAGCAGTTCTTC. Residues: CASSVGTGLGEQFF.

This chain joins TRBV5-1 and TRBJ2-7; D is ambiguous. This CDR3 is 13 amino acids long. Trimming took 0 bases from V and 5 from J, leaving 9 bases between them. CDR1 and CDR2 (germline): SGHRS, YFSETQ. The CDR3 sequence is CASSLVGVHEQYF. The CDR3 bases are TGCGCCAGCAGCTTGGTTGGGGTCCACGAGCAGTACTTC.

The chain's CDR3 is CASSQATTVPRGYTF. The CDR3 DNA reads TGCGCCAGCAGCCAAGCCACGACAGTGCCTCGGGGCTACACCTTC. The chain employs TRBV4-1 and TRBJ1-2; D possibly corresponds to TRBD1 (5 bases). Trimming took off 1 base at V and 8 bases at J, with 17 bases between the two ends. The CDR3 is made up of 15 amino acids. CDR1 is MGHRA, CDR2 YSYEKL, per germline.

J is TRBJ2-5 and V is TRBV11-3; tentative D call: TRBD2 (5 bases). V was trimmed by 1 base and J by 3 bases, leaving 12 bases between them. CDR1 and CDR2 from the germline V gene are SGHNT and YENEEA. The CDR3 sequence is 15 residues long. CDR3: CASSLGTAREETQYF. The DNA for the CDR3 is TGTGCCAGCAGCTTAGGGACTGCAAGGGAAGAGACCCAGTACTTC.

This clonotype has a count of ten or more. The rearrangement joins TRBV5-1 to TRBJ1-5; TRBD1 is a possible D gene (6 bases). CDR1 SGHRS and CDR2 YFSETQ come from the germline V gene. Trimming left V 4 bases short and J 7 bases short, with 15 bases between. CDR3 size: 14 residues. CDR3 protein: CASSASGGGQPQHF. The CDR3 DNA sequence: TGCGCCAGCAGCGCATCGGGGGGCGGGCAGCCCCAGCATTTT.

In its sample, this clonotype was seen many times. The chain has TRBV6-5 and TRBJ2-2; possibly TRBD1 for D (6 bases). This CDR3 has 17 amino acids. Germline-derived CDR1 and CDR2 are MNHEY and SVGAGI. V was trimmed by 6 bases and J by 0 bases, leaving 17 bases between them. CDR3 sequence reads: CASSYLYDRSNTGELFF. CDR3 DNA sequence: TGTGCCAGCAGCTACCTTTACGACAGGTCGAACACCGGGGAGCTGTTTTTT.

This clonotype was detected only a few times. V is TRBV2 and J is TRBJ1-6; D uncertain. CDR3 size: 13 residues. Per the germline V gene, CDR1 is SNHLY and CDR2 is FYNNEI. Trimming took 0 bases from V and 9 from J, leaving 6 bases between them. The CDR3 is CASSEALRSPLHF. DNA of the CDR3: TGTGCCAGCAGTGAAGCGCTTCGTTCACCCCTCCACTTT.

As concerns this clonotype: A clone one base away is much larger, so this may be a read error. The genes are TRBV6-1 and TRBJ2-1, with 9 nucleotides matching TRBD2. Germline V gives CDR1 MNHNS, CDR2 SASEGT. The CDR3 runs to 14 residues. V was pared by 7 bases and J by 8 bases, with 9 bases of the junction left unmatched. As DNA, the CDR3 is TGTGCCAGCACGGTAGCGGGGGCCCGTGATGAGCAGTTCTTC. It codes for CASTVAGARDEQFF.

This clonotype was detected ten times or more. The genes are TRBV10-3 and TRBJ1-1, with unresolved D. The V end was cut by 6 bases, the J end by 1 base, with 3 bases between. The V gene's germline CDR1 is ENHRY and CDR2 SYGVKD. There are 11 residues in the CDR3. The CDR3 protein is CAIRGNTEAFF. The CDR3 DNA sequence: TGTGCCATCAGAGGGAACACTGAAGCTTTCTTT.

This clonotype was detected only a few times. The chain has TRBV20-1 and TRBJ1-5, with D uncertain. CDR1 and CDR2 (germline): DFQATT, SNEGSKA (reference sequence). CDR3 length: 13 residues. The V end was cut by 1 base, the J end by 4 bases, with 8 bases between. This CDR3 reads CSARGQLNQPQHF. CDR3 DNA sequence: TGCAGTGCTAGAGGGCAGCTTAATCAGCCCCAGCATTTT.

This clonotype was counted between two and nine times. V gene TRBV10-3 combines with J gene TRBJ2-5; possibly TRBD1 for D (6 bases). CDR1 and CDR2 (germline): ENHRY, SYGVKD. The CDR3 extends over 13 amino acids. Trimming removed 6 bases at V and 3 bases at J, with 11 bases between. CDR3 DNA sequence: TGTGCCATCAGGACAGGAGCCGAAGAGACCCAGTACTTC. This codes for CAIRTGAEETQYF.

At least ten counts were recorded for this clonotype. The CDR3 is CASSDGTGGRRAFF. The CDR3 coding sequence is TGTGCCAGCAGCGATGGGACAGGGGGGCGGCGGGCTTTCTTT. V usage is TRBV9 and J usage is TRBJ1-1; 11 positions match TRBD1. This CDR3 region has 14 residues. V shed 3 bases and J 11 bases; nucleotides not matched to a gene: 9. Germline assignment: CDR1 SGDLS and CDR2 YYNGEE. Based on the CDR3 plus reference TRBV9 and TRBJ1-1, the full variable domain is DSGVTQTPKHLITATGQRVTLRCSPRSGDLSVYWYQQSLDQGLQFLIQYYNGEERAKGNILERFSAQQFPDLHSELNLSSLELGDSALYFCASSDGTGGRRAFFGQGTRLTVV.

In its sample, this clonotype was seen many times. The rearrangement joins TRBV5-6 to TRBJ2-7; D not certain. In germline, CDR1 is SGHDT, CDR2 YYEEEE. The CDR3 is 17 amino acids. Trimming left V 2 bases short and J 3 bases short, with 21 bases between. The CDR3 sequence: CASSFFTLTPMGYEQYV. The DNA for the CDR3 is TGTGCCAGCAGCTTTTTTACGTTGACACCGATGGGCTACGAGCAGTACGTC.

This clonotype was observed many times. The V gene is TRBV7-2, the J gene TRBJ2-7; D might be TRBD1 or TRBD2, each matching 5 bases. This CDR3 is 13 amino acids long. CDR1 and CDR2 (germline): SGHTA, FQGNSA. V dropped 2 bases and J dropped 6 bases, with 11 bases sitting between them. The CDR3 DNA follows: TGTGCCAGCAGCTTACGTCGTGGGGGCGAGCAGTACGTC. Protein product: CASSLRRGGEQYV.

This clonotype was counted at least ten times. This chain uses TRBV5-1 with TRBJ2-2; 10 bases are shared with TRBD2. J gave up 7 bases and V 2 bases, and 14 bases lay outside the gene matches. Germline assignment: CDR1 SGHRS and CDR2 YFSETQ. CDR3 length equals 18 residues. CDR3 in DNA: TGCGCCAGCAGCTTAGAAGCTAGCGGGGGCCGATGGATCGGGGAGCTGTTTTTT. It is translated as CASSLEASGGRWIGELFF.

This clonotype was observed at least ten times. The genes are TRBV27 and TRBJ2-7; D remains ambiguous. The V end was cut by 0 bases, the J end by 2 bases, with 8 bases between. The length of the CDR3 is 14 residues. Germline V gene data show CDR1 as MNHEY and CDR2 as SMNVEV (reference sequence). CDR3 sequence: CASSLSADTYEQYF. For the CDR3, the DNA is TGTGCCAGCAGTTTATCCGCTGATACCTACGAGCAGTACTTC.

This clonotype was counted ten times or more. V and J are TRBV18 and TRBJ1-2; D is possibly TRBD1 (6 bases). The CDR3 extends over 14 amino acids. Trimming removed 3 bases at V and 5 bases at J, with 13 bases between. From germline, CDR1 is KGHSH and CDR2 LQKENI. CDR3 amino acids: CASSPMDSSYGYTF. CDR3 DNA: TGTGCCAGCTCACCGATGGACAGTAGTTATGGCTACACCTTC.

In this sample, this clonotype turned up a few times. The chain is built from TRBV20-1 and TRBJ2-7; 13 positions agree with TRBD2. CDR1 and CDR2 (germline): DFQATT, SNEGSKA (reference sequence). The CDR3 spans 16 residues. V shed 3 bases, J shed 7 bases, and the junction held 12 bases outside the gene matches. The CDR3 DNA follows: TGCAGTGCTAGCGGGCGGCGACTAGCGGGGGGCGTTGAGCAGTACGTC. Protein: CSASGRRLAGGVEQYV.

This clonotype was observed many times. The V call is TRBV28, the J call TRBJ1-2; a weak D match, TRBD1 (5 bases). In germline, CDR1 is MDHEN, CDR2 SYDVKM. This CDR3 has 15 amino acids. Deletions cut 10 bases from V and 8 bases from J, with 26 bases between. The CDR3 sequence is CATSPPSGTQRGYTF. CDR3 DNA: TGTGCCACATCTCCACCCTCCGGGACCCAAAGGGGCTACACCTTC.

This clonotype was counted at least ten times. V gene TRBV7-2 combines with J gene TRBJ1-5, with D maybe TRBD1 (6 bases). V was clipped by 0 bases and J by 1 base, with 10 bases between them. Germline V gives CDR1 SGHTA, CDR2 FQGNSA. The CDR3 length is 16 residues. DNA of the CDR3: TGTGCCAGCAGCTTAGCGGGGGCAGGGAGCAATCAGCCCCAGCATTTT. Translation gives CASSLAGAGSNQPQHF.

This clonotype has just a few counts. V gene TRBV29-1 combines with J gene TRBJ2-7, with D maybe TRBD2 (7 bases). Trimming pared 5 bases from V and 2 bases from J, leaving 13 bases between. Germline loops: CDR1 SQVTM, CDR2 ANQGSEA. This CDR3 has 13 residues. The CDR3 DNA is TGCAGCGTTCGTCGGGGGGCCCCCTACGAGCAGTACTTC. This sequence encodes CSVRRGAPYEQYF.

This chain links TRBV4-1 with TRBJ2-5, with D perhaps TRBD2 (6 bases). The CDR3 length is 12 residues. In germline, CDR1 is MGHRA, CDR2 YSYEKL. Trimming stripped 6 bases from V and 14 bases from J, with 19 bases between. The CDR3 nucleotides read TGCGCCAGCAGAAACGCTGGGACTCCGGGATACTTC. Its translation: CASRNAGTPGYF.

A few counts support this clonotype. This chain joins TRBV2 and TRBJ2-1; 8 bases are shared with TRBD1. Germline lookup yields CDR1 SNHLY and CDR2 FYNNEI. The V segment lost 6 bases and the J segment 5 bases; nucleotides outside the gene matches: 9. CDR3 length: 15 residues. The CDR3 loop is CASRPRDRSHNEQFF. CDR3 DNA: TGTGCCAGCAGGCCCCGGGACAGGAGCCACAATGAGCAGTTCTTC.

This clonotype was seen ten or more times. The J gene is TRBJ1-1, the V gene TRBV7-2, with 7 positions matching TRBD1. Germline loops: CDR1 SGHTA, CDR2 FQGNSA. Unmatched junction bases numbered 4, after V lost 3 bases and J lost 6 bases. The length of the CDR3 is 13 residues. The CDR3 spells CASSFRQGAEAFF. The CDR3 DNA is TGTGCCAGCAGCTTCAGACAGGGCGCTGAAGCTTTCTTT.